The rows below give T cell receptor beta chains drawn from one sample of a study of spatial heterogeneity in lung cancer. TCRdb re-derived calls from the 5' RACE reads in MiXCR, one entry per CDR3 protein. Of tens of thousands of distinct CDR3 sequences listed, about 12% are singletons. The input for sequencing was PBMCs, taken at surgery. These receptors were collected from a male donor with early-stage non-small cell lung cancer. Both conserved end residues are part of each CDR3. The D gene is left open where the match is weak. Where a row states a size, it is once, few, many or the class of an expanded clone; other rows omit it.

d_gene	abundance	j_gene	v_gene	CDR3nt	CDR3aa
.	many	TRBJ2-7	TRBV13	TGTGCCAGCAGCTTAGGCGAGCGGGAGCAGTACTTC	CASSLGEREQYF
TRBD2	few	TRBJ2-5	TRBV10-2	TGCGCCAGCGGCTTACCACTAGCGGGGGGAGAGACCCAGTACTTC	CASGLPLAGGETQYF
TRBD1	.	TRBJ1-3	TRBV7-9	TGTGCCAGCAGCTTAGGGACAGGGACCGGAAACACCATATATTTT	CASSLGTGTGNTIYF
.	few	TRBJ2-3	TRBV2	TGTGCCAGCAGACAGAGTTCGGATACGCAGTATTTT	CASRQSSDTQYF
.	many	TRBJ2-7	TRBV3-1	TGTGCCAGCAGCCACTCAGTTCGGACCTCCTACGAGCAGTACTTC	CASSHSVRTSYEQYF
.	.	TRBJ2-2	TRBV6-5	TGTGCCAGCAGCACCGGGATAACCAATGCCGGGGAGCTGTTTTTT	CASSTGITNAGELFF
TRBD2	.	TRBJ2-3	TRBV7-9	TGTGCCAGCAGCTTAGTGACGGGAGGTCTAGCAGATACGCAGTATTTT	CASSLVTGGLADTQYF
.	.	TRBJ2-1	TRBV20-1	TGCAGTGCTAGAGACCCTATTGTGACCGACAATGAGCAGTTCTTC	CSARDPIVTDNEQFF
TRBD2	.	TRBJ2-7	TRBV3-1	TGTGCCAGCAGCCAACTAATAGCGGGTGATTTGGAGCAGTACTTC	CASSQLIAGDLEQYF
.	.	TRBJ2-1	TRBV14	TGTGCCAGCAGCCGGGACTTGGGCGGTGAGCAGTTCTTC	CASSRDLGGEQFF
.	many	TRBJ2-5	TRBV10-3	TGTGCCATCAGAGACAGTTCGTCGGAGACCCAGTACTTC	CAIRDSSSETQYF
TRBD1	few	TRBJ2-3	TRBV7-2	TGTGCCAGCAGCTTACAGGGGGCGGGCGCAGATACGCAGTATTTT	CASSLQGAGADTQYF
.	many	TRBJ2-1	TRBV29-1	TGCAGCGTTGAAGTGGCCCTCGGGGATGATGAGCAGTTCTTC	CSVEVALGDDEQFF
.	few	TRBJ2-3	TRBV5-1	TGCGCCAGCAGCCGGGTTGTGTCGACTAGCACAGATACGCAGTATTTT	CASSRVVSTSTDTQYF
TRBD1	many	TRBJ2-7	TRBV29-1	TGCAGCGTTGACACCGGGACAGGGGGCGACGAGCAGTACTTC	CSVDTGTGGDEQYF
.	few	TRBJ1-3	TRBV7-2	TGTGCCAGCAGCTCTTATCGGGATAGCGGAAACACCATATATTTT	CASSSYRDSGNTIYF
.	few	TRBJ2-2	TRBV20-1	TGCAGTGCTAGAGTCCCTAGTTCCGGGGAGCTGTTTTTT	CSARVPSSGELFF
TRBD2	many	TRBJ2-2	TRBV5-1	TGCGCCAGCAGCTTTGTAGCGGGTTTGAACACCGGGGAGCTGTTTTTT	CASSFVAGLNTGELFF
.	.	TRBJ2-2	TRBV7-9	TGTGCCAGCAGACATCGGGACGCCGGGGAGCTGTTTTTT	CASRHRDAGELFF
TRBD1	.	TRBJ1-2	TRBV7-2	TGTGCCAGCAGCCCTGACAGGGGGGGCTATGGCTACACCTTC	CASSPDRGGYGYTF
.	few	TRBJ2-7	TRBV7-2	TGTGCCAGCAGCTTCTATTACGAGCAGTACTTC	CASSFYYEQYF